This T cell receptor beta chain was captured by sequencing in a study of identical twins. The CDR3 runs to 20 residues. The V and J ends lost 6 bases and 5 bases, in that order; junction bases with no gene match: 23. Germline CDR1 is MDHEN and CDR2 is SYDVKM. cDNA molecules carried unique molecular identifiers, and template switching added a universal primer site. TCRdb itself ran the 5' RACE reads through MiXCR, one entry per CDR3 protein. The data contain hundreds of thousands of distinct CDR3 sequences, around 24% of them seen just once; the ten biggest clones take up about 0.48%. This sample also appeared in a second study, on yellow fever vaccine responses in identical twins. From that second work: Reportedly, the response of twins' T cells to the vaccine seemed partly convergent, partly personalized.

Sequencing input: CD4+ T cells sorted from blood. The clonotype comes from a woman aged 18-30 years in good health. V gene TRBV28 combines with J gene TRBJ2-1; 9 bases match TRBD2. The CDR3 sequence: CASSSRWPPLLAGANNEQFF. CDR3 sequence (DNA): TGTGCCAGCAGCTCAAGATGGCCCCCCCTTTTAGCGGGGGCGAACAATGAGCAGTTCTTC.